These 14 T cell receptor beta chains were sequenced from one sample in a study of cytomegalovirus exposure and HLA in healthy donors. PCR primers comprised 60 Vbeta and 13 Jbeta primers. Clones were read by immunoSEQ multiplex PCR, and TCRdb kept only the in-frame ones, dropping some. The table includes tens of thousands of clones, about 70% detected once. The sequenced sample consisted of PBMCs. The receptors stem from a man younger than 45 in good health and CMV-seronegative.

The chain uses TRBV7-9 and TRBJ1-2, with a weak D call TRBD1 (5 bases). Germline V lookup: CDR1 SEHNR, CDR2 FQNEAQ (reference sequence). The V end lost 5 bases, the J end lost 2 bases, and 15 bases lay between the germline ends. This CDR3 is 15 amino acids long. This CDR3 reads CASSPAQALNYGYTF. Written as DNA, the CDR3 is TGTGCCAGCAGCCCAGCACAGGCTCTGAACTATGGCTACACCTTC.

The V gene is TRBV6-1, the J gene TRBJ1-3, with D possibly matching TRBD1 (6 bases). This CDR3 contains 17 residues. Trimming took 4 bases from V and 0 from J, leaving 16 bases between them. In germline, CDR1 is MNHNS, CDR2 SASEGT. The CDR3 DNA sequence: TGTGCCAGCAGTGGATACGGGGGGGGCTTCTCTGGAAACACCATATATTTT. It specifies CASSGYGGGFSGNTIYF.

This clone showed up just once. The chain recombines TRBV5-4 with TRBJ2-1; weak D call: TRBD1 (6 bases). The CDR3 runs 15 residues. Trimming left V 4 bases short and J 9 bases short, with 20 bases between. Germline CDR1 SGHNT, CDR2 YYREEE (reference sequence). CDR3 residues: CASSPSGHRSTEQFF. The CDR3 DNA reads TGTGCCAGCAGCCCGTCGGGACACCGCTCGACTGAGCAGTTCTTC.

V and J are TRBV2 and TRBJ2-2, with TRBD2 matching over 11 bases. This CDR3 region has 15 residues. V lost 7 bases to trimming and J lost 6 bases; unmatched junction nucleotides: 7. Germline loops: CDR1 SNHLY, CDR2 FYNNEI. In DNA form, the CDR3 reads TGTGCCAGCACCAAGGGACTAGCGGAGGCCGGGGAGCTGTTTTTT. Protein: CASTKGLAEAGELFF. Full variable domain (remainder filled in from reference TRBV2 and TRBJ2-2): EPEVTQTPSHQVTQMGQEVILRCVPISNHLYFYWYRQILGQKVEFLVSFYNNEISEKSEIFDDQFSVERPDGSNFTLKIRSTKLEDSAMYFCASTKGLAEAGELFFGEGSRLTVL.

CDR3 bases: TGTGCCAGCAGTCTCCCCGAGCACACCATATATTTT. Protein: CASSLPEHTIYF. This rearrangement joins TRBV28 to TRBJ1-3; D is ambiguous. Trimming left V 5 bases short and J 8 bases short, with 10 bases between. Germline V lookup: CDR1 MDHEN, CDR2 SYDVKM. The CDR3 runs to 12 residues.

The chain carries TRBV7-9 and TRBJ1-1, with a weak D call TRBD1 (5 bases). V lost 5 bases and J lost 5, with 18 bases in between. Per the germline V gene, CDR1 is SEHNR and CDR2 is FQNEAQ (reference sequence). CDR3 size: 15 residues. The CDR3 nucleotides are TGTGCCAGCAGCCCGAACGTGGCTGGGGGGACTGAAGCTTTCTTT. It is translated as CASSPNVAGGTEAFF.

The chain links TRBV19 to TRBJ1-1, with 8 bases that match TRBD1. Germline loops: CDR1 LNHDA, CDR2 SQIVND (reference sequence). Trimming took 5 bases from V and 8 from J; bases not matched to a gene: 4. This CDR3 spans 12 amino acids. This chain's CDR3 is CASSSRQGEAFF. The CDR3 nucleotides are TGTGCCAGTAGTTCTCGACAGGGGGAAGCTTTCTTT. The whole variable domain, remainder taken from reference TRBV19 and TRBJ1-1, is DGGITQSPKYLFRKEGQNVTLSCEQNLNHDAMYWYRQDPGQGLRLIYYSQIVNDFQKGDIAEGYSVSREKKESFPLTVTSAQKNPTAFYLCASSSRQGEAFFGQGTRLTVV.

This clone has more than one count but fewer than ten. The DNA of the CDR3 is TGTGCCAGCAGGCCAGACAGGGGGACTAACTATGGCTACACCTTC. Translation gives CASRPDRGTNYGYTF. V usage is TRBV6-5 and J usage is TRBJ1-2; 9 bases line up with TRBD1. The germline gives CDR1 MNHEY, CDR2 SVGAGI. V lost 6 bases and J lost 0; bases outside the gene matches: 5. The CDR3 is 15 residues long.

The gene calls are TRBV18 and TRBJ1-1, with D perhaps matching TRBD1 (5 bases). CDR1 is KGHSH and CDR2 is LQKENI in the germline V gene. The V gene lost 3 bases and the J gene lost 2 bases, with 10 bases spanning the gap. CDR3 length equals 14 residues. The CDR3 here is CASSPGHSNTEAFF. The CDR3 DNA sequence: TGTGCCAGCTCACCTGGACACTCCAACACTGAAGCTTTCTTT.

This clone appeared a single time. This sequence joins TRBV6-5 and TRBJ1-2; tentative D call: TRBD1 (5 bases). Trimming stripped 0 bases from V and 8 bases from J, with 16 bases between. CDR3 length: 15 residues. CDR1 is MNHEY and CDR2 is SVGAGI in the germline V gene. The CDR3 DNA reads as TGTGCCAGCAGTTACTCGACAGTCAGGGTAGAAGGCTACACCTTC. It codes for CASSYSTVRVEGYTF.

J is TRBJ1-4 and V is TRBV29-1; 7 positions match TRBD1. J was trimmed by 6 bases and V by 6 bases; bases with no gene match: 4. CDR3 length: 12 amino acids. Per germline, CDR1 SQVTM and CDR2 ANQGSEA. CDR3 sequence reads: CSVKGAYEKLFF. In DNA form, the CDR3 reads TGCAGCGTCAAGGGGGCGTATGAAAAACTGTTTTTT.

This clone was counted once. In DNA, the CDR3 is TGTGCCAGCAGCATACAGGGGTCGGAGACCCAGTACTTC. Protein sequence: CASSIQGSETQYF. The chain employs TRBV9 and TRBJ2-5, with 7 bases that match TRBD1. The trim removed 4 bases at V and 5 bases at J, leaving 5 bases unmatched. The CDR3 sequence is 13 residues long. Germline CDR1 is SGDLS and CDR2 is YYNGEE. Full variable domain (outside the CDR3, taken from reference TRBV9 and TRBJ2-5): DSGVTQTPKHLITATGQRVTLRCSPRSGDLSVYWYQQSLDQGLQFLIQYYNGEERAKGNILERFSAQQFPDLHSELNLSSLELGDSALYFCASSIQGSETQYFGPGTRLLVL.

This rearrangement joins TRBV6-5 to TRBJ1-1, with D unclear. The CDR3 is 13 amino acids. Trimming removed 6 bases from V and 1 base from J, with 9 bases in between. Per the germline V gene, CDR1 is MNHEY and CDR2 is SVGAGI. The CDR3 loop is CASRQTQNTEAFF. The CDR3 DNA reads TGTGCCAGCAGACAGACCCAGAACACTGAAGCTTTCTTT.

V usage is TRBV11-1 and J usage is TRBJ1-1; D is possibly TRBD1 (5 bases). This CDR3 comprises 14 residues. Trimming took 5 bases from V and 5 from J, leaving 15 bases between them. Germline CDR1 is SGHAT and CDR2 is FQDESV (reference sequence). This CDR3 reads CASSPHQGITEAFF. CDR3 in DNA: TGTGCCAGCAGCCCCCACCAGGGTATAACTGAAGCTTTCTTT.